This T cell receptor (beta chain) was captured in a study of Graves' ophthalmopathy and Graves' hyperthyroidism. On the study more broadly: Upon initial diagnosis and before any treatment, peripheral blood was collected.

The table lists this clonotype with many counts. Its specificity is unknown. Findings of the study overall: Blood also harbored most expanded thyroid clonotypes above 0.001 frequency.

Ophthalmopathy absent within 18 months of follow-up marked hyperthyroidism as stable. Researchers turned away patients with other autoimmune diseases, uncontrolled infections, pregnancy or lactation. Germline values: CDR1 SGHRS, CDR2 YFSETQ. Losses at the gene ends were 0 bases for V and 4 bases for J; bases not matched to a gene: 6. The CDR3 extends over 15 amino acids. RNA transcripts were the template, and TCR beta CDR3 regions were amplified from them. HTBI primers served in a first-round RT-PCR, which a second-round multiplex PCR followed. One entry per CDR3 protein results from TCRdb running MiXCR on the multiplex PCR reads. The sample records some 410,000 distinct CDR3 sequences, roughly 21% being singletons.

The origin of this receptor is a woman in her late teens or twenties with stable Graves' hyperthyroidism. V is TRBV5-1 and J is TRBJ1-2; 7 bases align to TRBD1. Sequenced sample: peripheral blood. The CDR3 coding sequence is TGCGCCAGCAGCTTGGCAGGGGACAGTACCTATGGCTACACCTTC. This gives the protein CASSLAGDSTYGYTF.